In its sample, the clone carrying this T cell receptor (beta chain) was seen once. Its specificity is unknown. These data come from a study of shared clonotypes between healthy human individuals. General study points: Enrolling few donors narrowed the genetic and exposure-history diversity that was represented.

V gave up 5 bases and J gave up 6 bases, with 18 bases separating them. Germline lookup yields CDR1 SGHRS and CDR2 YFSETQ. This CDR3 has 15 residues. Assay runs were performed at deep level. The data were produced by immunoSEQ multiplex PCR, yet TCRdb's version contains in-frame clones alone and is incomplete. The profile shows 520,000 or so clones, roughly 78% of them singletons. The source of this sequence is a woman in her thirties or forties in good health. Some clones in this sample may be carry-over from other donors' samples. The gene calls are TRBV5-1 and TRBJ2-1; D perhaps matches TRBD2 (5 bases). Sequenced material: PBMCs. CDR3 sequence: CASRGLRGRINEQFF. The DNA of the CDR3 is TGCGCCAGCAGGGGGTTACGTGGGAGAATCAATGAGCAGTTCTTC.